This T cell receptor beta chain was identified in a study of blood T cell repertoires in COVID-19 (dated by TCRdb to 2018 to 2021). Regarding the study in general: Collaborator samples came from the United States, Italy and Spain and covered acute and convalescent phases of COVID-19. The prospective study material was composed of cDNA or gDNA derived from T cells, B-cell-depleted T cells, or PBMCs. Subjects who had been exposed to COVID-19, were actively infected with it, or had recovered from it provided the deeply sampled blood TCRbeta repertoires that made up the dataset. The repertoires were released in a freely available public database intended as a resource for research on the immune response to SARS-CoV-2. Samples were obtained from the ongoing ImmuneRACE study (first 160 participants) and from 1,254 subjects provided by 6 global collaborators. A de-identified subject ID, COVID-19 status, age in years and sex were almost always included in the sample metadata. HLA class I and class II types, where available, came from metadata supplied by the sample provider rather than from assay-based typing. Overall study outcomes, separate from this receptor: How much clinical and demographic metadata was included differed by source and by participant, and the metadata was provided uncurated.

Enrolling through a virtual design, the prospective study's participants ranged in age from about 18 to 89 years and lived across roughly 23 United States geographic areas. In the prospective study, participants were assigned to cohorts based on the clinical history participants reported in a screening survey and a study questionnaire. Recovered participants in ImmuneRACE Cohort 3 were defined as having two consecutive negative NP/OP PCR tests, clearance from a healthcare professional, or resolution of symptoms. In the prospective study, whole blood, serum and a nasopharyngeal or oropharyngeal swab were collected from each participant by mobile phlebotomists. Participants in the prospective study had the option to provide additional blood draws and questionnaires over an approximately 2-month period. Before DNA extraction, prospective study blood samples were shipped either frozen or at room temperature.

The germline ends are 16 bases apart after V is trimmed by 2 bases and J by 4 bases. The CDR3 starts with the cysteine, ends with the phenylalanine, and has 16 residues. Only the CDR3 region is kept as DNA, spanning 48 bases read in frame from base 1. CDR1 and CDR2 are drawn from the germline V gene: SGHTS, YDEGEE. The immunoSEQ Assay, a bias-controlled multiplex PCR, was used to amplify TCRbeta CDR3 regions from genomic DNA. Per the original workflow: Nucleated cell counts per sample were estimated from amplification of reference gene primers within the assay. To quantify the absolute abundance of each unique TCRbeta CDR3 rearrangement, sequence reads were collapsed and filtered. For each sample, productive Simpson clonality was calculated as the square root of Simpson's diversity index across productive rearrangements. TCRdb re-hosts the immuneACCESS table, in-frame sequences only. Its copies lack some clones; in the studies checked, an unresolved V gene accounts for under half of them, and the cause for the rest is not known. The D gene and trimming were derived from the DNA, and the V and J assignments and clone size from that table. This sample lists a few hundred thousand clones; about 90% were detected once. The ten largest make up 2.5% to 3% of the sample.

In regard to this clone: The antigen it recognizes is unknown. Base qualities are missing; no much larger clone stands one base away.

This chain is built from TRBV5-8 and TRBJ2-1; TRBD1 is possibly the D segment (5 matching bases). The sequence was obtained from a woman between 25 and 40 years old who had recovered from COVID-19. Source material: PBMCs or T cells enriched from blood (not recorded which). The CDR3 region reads CASSLFMGQVYNEQFF. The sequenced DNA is TGTGCCAGCAGCTTATTTATGGGGCAGGTGTACAATGAGCAGTTCTTC.